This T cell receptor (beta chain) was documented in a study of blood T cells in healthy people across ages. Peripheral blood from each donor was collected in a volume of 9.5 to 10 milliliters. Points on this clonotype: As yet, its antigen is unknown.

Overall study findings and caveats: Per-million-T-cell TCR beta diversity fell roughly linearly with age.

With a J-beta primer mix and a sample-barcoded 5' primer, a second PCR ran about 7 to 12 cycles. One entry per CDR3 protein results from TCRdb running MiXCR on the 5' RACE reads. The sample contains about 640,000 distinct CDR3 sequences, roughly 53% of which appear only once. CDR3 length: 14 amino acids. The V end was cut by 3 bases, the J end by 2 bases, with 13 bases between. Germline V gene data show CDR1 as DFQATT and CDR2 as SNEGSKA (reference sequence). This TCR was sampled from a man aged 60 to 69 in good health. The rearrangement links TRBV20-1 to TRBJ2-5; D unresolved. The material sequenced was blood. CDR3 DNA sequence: TGCAGTGCTAGCGACGAGTTGGCTCAAGAGACCCAGTACTTC. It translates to CSASDELAQETQYF.